This T cell receptor (beta chain) was obtained from a study of cytomegalovirus exposure and HLA in healthy donors. Overall study results and limits: When analyzed later, the rates of TCR association showed variation by HLA locus, with DRB1 the most and HLA-C the fewest.

The V segment lost 1 base and the J segment 8 bases; nucleotides outside the gene matches: 8. CDR1 is SEHNR, CDR2 FQNEAQ, per germline (reference sequence). The CDR3 covers 15 residues. The PCR contained 60 Vbeta and 13 Jbeta primers. TCRdb keeps only in-frame clones here, not all; method: immunoSEQ multiplex PCR. The profile shows 200,000 to 250,000 clones, 75% to 85% of them singletons. In regard to this clone: Its target is not known.

The chain is built from TRBV7-9 and TRBJ1-2, with 9 bases that match TRBD1. The TCR was taken from a woman aged 60 to 75 in good health and CMV-seropositive. The sample taken for sequencing was PBMCs. This chain's CDR3 is CASSLGGTGRGGYTF. The CDR3 nucleotides are TGTGCCAGCAGCTTAGGAGGGACAGGGAGAGGGGGCTACACCTTC.